The following is a T cell receptor beta chain sequence with its context. Its antigen remains unidentified. Vbeta (60) and Jbeta (13) primers were used in the PCR. Assay: immunoSEQ multiplex PCR; the TCRdb copy retains only in-frame clones and omits some. The sample yields roughly 86,000 clones, over 75% seen once. Germline CDR1 MNHNS, CDR2 SASEGT. The CDR3 covers 17 residues. J lost 5 bases, V lost 3 bases, and 12 bases had no gene match. The source of the sample is a study of cytomegalovirus exposure and HLA in healthy donors. Study results and limitations: Immune exposure data for these donors was limited to CMV serostatus.

The sample comprised PBMCs. The chain has TRBV6-1 and TRBJ2-1; 8 bases are shared with TRBD2. The TCR comes from a female donor in good health and CMV-seronegative. The CDR3 sequence is CASSDPLAASWDNEQFF. DNA for the CDR3: TGTGCCAGCAGTGACCCACTAGCGGCGTCATGGGACAATGAGCAGTTCTTC.